The 16 T cell receptor beta chains listed next were all sequenced from one sample in a study of beta chain features in type 1 diabetes. Reverse transcribing all isolated RNA meant expressed TCRB transcripts were sequenced. Assay: immunoSEQ multiplex PCR; the TCRdb copy retains only in-frame clones and omits some. Among some 410,000 clones, more than 9.5% were seen once, and the ten largest hold 0.045% to 0.05%. Source material: naive CD4+ T cells from blood. These receptors originate from a woman younger than 35 in good health.

The table lists this clone with a few counts. The V call is TRBV9, the J call TRBJ1-2; D might be TRBD1 (6 bases). The germline CDR1 and CDR2 sequences are SGDLS and YYNGEE. The V end was cut by 4 bases, the J end by 2 bases, with 12 bases between. The CDR3 is 14 residues long. As DNA, the CDR3 is TGTGCCAGCAGCCTTGGGACATTCAACTATGGCTACACCTTC. Its protein product is CASSLGTFNYGYTF.

The table lists this clone with a few counts. The chain recombines TRBV29-1 with TRBJ2-3; unclear D gene. The germline V gene encodes CDR1 SQVTM and CDR2 ANQGSEA. V shed 4 bases and J shed 0 bases, with 11 bases lying between them. The CDR3 extends over 14 amino acids. CDR3 coding DNA: TGCAGCGTTGGAATCACAGTCAGCACAGATACGCAGTATTTT. It yields the protein CSVGITVSTDTQYF.

In its sample, this clone was seen a few times. J is TRBJ1-1 and V is TRBV5-1; no definite D call. From germline, CDR1 is SGHRS and CDR2 YFSETQ. Trimming left V 0 bases short and J 4 bases short, with 13 bases between. The CDR3 runs 15 residues. The CDR3 nucleotides are TGCGCCAGCAGCTTGGCCGGTCACTTGGGCACTGAAGCTTTCTTT. Protein product: CASSLAGHLGTEAFF.

V is TRBV7-2 and J is TRBJ2-3; 7 bases are shared with TRBD1. CDR3 length: 13 amino acids. CDR1 and CDR2 from the germline V gene are SGHTA and FQGNSA. V lost 5 bases, J lost 5 bases, and 4 bases stayed unmatched. CDR3 protein: CASSLNRGDTQYF. The DNA for the CDR3 is TGTGCCAGCAGCCTAAACAGGGGAGATACGCAGTATTTT.

This clone was counted a few times. The chain carries TRBV10-3 and TRBJ1-5, with 9 bases matching TRBD1. J lost 6 bases, V lost 6 bases, and 9 bases had no gene match. Germline loops: CDR1 ENHRY, CDR2 SYGVKD. The CDR3 sequence is 15 residues long. CDR3 nucleotides: TGTGCCATCAGCGGTACCGGGACAGGGAGTCAGCCCCAGCATTTT. Its protein is CAISGTGTGSQPQHF.

This chain connects TRBV9 to TRBJ1-4; possibly TRBD1 for D (6 bases). CDR1 is SGDLS and CDR2 is YYNGEE in the germline V gene. V lost 4 bases and J lost 8, with 24 bases in between. This CDR3 region has 17 residues. The CDR3 DNA sequence: TGTGCCAGCAGCCTCGAACTTAAGACAGGCGGGAAGGAAAAACTGTTTTTT. Its translation: CASSLELKTGGKEKLFF.

This clone was detected a few times. The rearrangement joins TRBV25-1 to TRBJ2-3; D gene uncertain. CDR1 is MGHDK and CDR2 is SYGVNS in the germline V gene. The CDR3 consists of 14 residues. Trimming took 3 bases from V and 0 from J, leaving 7 bases between them. CDR3 sequence reads: CASSDSRSTDTQYF. The CDR3 nucleotides read TGTGCCAGCAGTGATTCTCGGAGCACAGATACGCAGTATTTT.

V usage is TRBV28 and J usage is TRBJ2-7, with D possibly being TRBD1 or TRBD2 (5 bases each). Trimming took off 6 bases at V and 3 bases at J, with 9 bases between the two ends. CDR1 is MDHEN, CDR2 SYDVKM, per germline. This CDR3 region has 12 residues. The CDR3 here is CASRGPNYEQYV. CDR3 in DNA: TGTGCCAGCAGGGGACCCAACTACGAGCAGTACGTC.

The chain is built from TRBV29-1 and TRBJ2-3, with TRBD1 identical over 10 bases. There are 16 residues in the CDR3. Trimming at V came to 3 bases and at J to 0 bases, leaving 6 bases not matched to a gene. CDR1 SQVTM and CDR2 ANQGSEA come from the germline V gene. This chain's CDR3 is CSVDQLDRGSTDTQYF. The CDR3 DNA sequence: TGCAGCGTTGACCAATTGGACAGGGGGAGCACAGATACGCAGTATTTT.

This clone was seen only a few times. V usage is TRBV7-2 and J usage is TRBJ2-3, with D unclear. There are 17 residues in the CDR3. CDR1 is SGHTA and CDR2 is FQGNSA in the germline V gene. V shed 2 bases and J shed 3 bases, with 18 bases lying between them. Here the CDR3 reads CASSLWSLVDSTDTQYF. The DNA for the CDR3 is TGTGCCAGCAGCTTATGGAGTCTGGTTGACTCAACAGATACGCAGTATTTT.

This clone was observed a handful of times. The J gene is TRBJ2-1, the V gene TRBV19, with D perhaps matching TRBD1 or TRBD2 (5 bases each). V lost 7 bases to trimming and J lost 7 bases, with 14 bases between them. Germline loops: CDR1 LNHDA, CDR2 SQIVND (reference sequence). The CDR3 loop spans 13 amino acids. In DNA, the CDR3 is TGTGCCAGTACGTGGAAGTGGGGGAATGAGCAGTTCTTC. Translation: CASTWKWGNEQFF.

The count of this clone is one. The V call is TRBV29-1, the J call TRBJ1-5, with D hard to call. The CDR3 loop spans 11 amino acids. V was cut by 4 bases and J by 9 bases, with 10 bases left in between. Germline CDR1 is SQVTM and CDR2 is ANQGSEA. The CDR3 DNA is TGCAGCGTTGGCAAGGATCGGCCCCAGCATTTT. Its protein product is CSVGKDRPQHF.

This clone was found many times. V and J are TRBV9 and TRBJ2-1, with 9 bases identical to TRBD2. Looked up from germline, CDR1 is SGDLS and CDR2 is YYNGEE. V lost 0 bases, J lost 2 bases, and 3 bases stayed unmatched. The CDR3 totals 16 residues. The CDR3 DNA follows: TGTGCCAGCAGCGTAGAAGGCGGGAGGGCCTACAATGAGCAGTTCTTC. It translates to CASSVEGGRAYNEQFF.

The gene calls are TRBV19 and TRBJ2-6; D perhaps matches TRBD1 (6 bases). The CDR3 runs 16 residues. Per germline, CDR1 LNHDA and CDR2 SQIVND (reference sequence). V was shortened by 4 bases and J by 2 bases, with 12 bases between the two germline ends. The CDR3 protein is CASSRQGNPGANVLTF. In nucleotides, the CDR3 is TGTGCCAGTAGTAGGCAGGGGAACCCTGGGGCCAACGTCCTGACTTTC.

This clone showed up just a few times. The V call is TRBV2, the J call TRBJ2-3; D is ambiguous. CDR1 and CDR2 (germline): SNHLY, FYNNEI. The CDR3 is 12 residues long. Trimming removed 3 bases from V and 2 bases from J, with 3 bases in between. The CDR3 reads CASSDLTDTQYF. In DNA, the CDR3 is TGTGCCAGCAGTGATCTCACAGATACGCAGTATTTT. The whole variable domain, filled in from reference TRBV2 and TRBJ2-3, reads EPEVTQTPSHQVTQMGQEVILRCVPISNHLYFYWYRQILGQKVEFLVSFYNNEISEKSEIFDDQFSVERPDGSNFTLKIRSTKLEDSAMYFCASSDLTDTQYFGPGTRLTVL.

Regarding this clone: The same CDR3 arises from other DNA sequences in this sample as well. V and J are TRBV7-9 and TRBJ1-1, with D possibly TRBD1 on 5 matching bases. The germline V gene has CDR1 SEHNR and CDR2 FQNEAQ (reference sequence). V shed 4 bases and J shed 1 base, with 7 bases lying between them. CDR3 length: 13 amino acids. CDR3: CASSSQGNTEAFF. The CDR3 DNA reads TGTGCCAGCAGCTCTCAGGGGAACACTGAAGCTTTCTTT.